The clone carrying this TCR beta chain has just a few counts. Antigen unknown. The entry originates in a study of identical twins. Unique molecular identifiers were present on the cDNA, and a universal primer site came from template switching. One entry per CDR3 protein results from TCRdb running MiXCR on the 5' RACE reads. This table holds about 240,000 distinct CDR3 sequences, 7.5% found once. Findings and caveats of the study: Where beta out-of-frame sequences were concerned, excess twin sharing was weaker. Invariant T cells like MAIT and iNKT could partly confound the zero-insertion analyses.

This sample also belongs to another study, concerning yellow fever vaccine responses in identical twins. This second study says: Twins showed a vaccine T cell response that reportedly seemed partly convergent, partly personalized.

The sequenced material came from CD8+ T cells sorted from blood. The sequence came from a woman younger than 30 in good health.

CDR3 nucleotides: TGTGCCAGCAGTCAGCCCGGACAGGGGGCGCGTGGCTACACCTTC. Translating gives CASSQPGQGARGYTF. The rearrangement links TRBV6-2 or TRBV6-3 to TRBJ1-2, with 11 bases lining up with TRBD1. Per the germline V gene, CDR1 is MNHEY and CDR2 is SVGEGT. The CDR3 covers 15 residues. The V gene end was trimmed by 5 bases and the J gene end by 7 bases; junction bases not matched to a gene: 9.